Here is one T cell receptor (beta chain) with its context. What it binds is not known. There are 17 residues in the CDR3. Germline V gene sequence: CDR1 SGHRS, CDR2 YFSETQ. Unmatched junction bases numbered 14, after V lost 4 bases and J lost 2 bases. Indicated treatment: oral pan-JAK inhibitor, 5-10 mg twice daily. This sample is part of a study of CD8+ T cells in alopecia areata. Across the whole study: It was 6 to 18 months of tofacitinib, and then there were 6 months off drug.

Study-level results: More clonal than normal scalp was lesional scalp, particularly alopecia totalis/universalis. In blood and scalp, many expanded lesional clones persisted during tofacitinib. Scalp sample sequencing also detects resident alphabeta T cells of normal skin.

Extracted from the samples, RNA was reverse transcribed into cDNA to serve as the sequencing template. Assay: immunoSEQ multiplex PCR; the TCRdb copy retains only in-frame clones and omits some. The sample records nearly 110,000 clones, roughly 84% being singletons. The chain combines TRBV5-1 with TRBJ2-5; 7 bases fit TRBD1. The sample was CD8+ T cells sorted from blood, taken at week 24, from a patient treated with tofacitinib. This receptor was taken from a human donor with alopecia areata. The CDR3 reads CASSSRQGVGWQETQYF. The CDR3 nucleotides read TGCGCCAGCAGCAGCAGACAGGGAGTAGGTTGGCAAGAGACCCAGTACTTC.